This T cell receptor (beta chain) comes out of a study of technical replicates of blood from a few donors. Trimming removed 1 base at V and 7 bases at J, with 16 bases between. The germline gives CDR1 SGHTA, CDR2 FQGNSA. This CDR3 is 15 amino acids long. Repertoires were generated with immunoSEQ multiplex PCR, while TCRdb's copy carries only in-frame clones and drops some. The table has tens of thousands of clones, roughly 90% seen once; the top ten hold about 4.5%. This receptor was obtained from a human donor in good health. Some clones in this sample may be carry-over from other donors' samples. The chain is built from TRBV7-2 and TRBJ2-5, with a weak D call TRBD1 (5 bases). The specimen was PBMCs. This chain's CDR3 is CASSLEVAAGRTQYF. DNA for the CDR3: TGTGCCAGCAGCTTAGAGGTCGCGGCAGGGCGGACCCAGTACTTC.